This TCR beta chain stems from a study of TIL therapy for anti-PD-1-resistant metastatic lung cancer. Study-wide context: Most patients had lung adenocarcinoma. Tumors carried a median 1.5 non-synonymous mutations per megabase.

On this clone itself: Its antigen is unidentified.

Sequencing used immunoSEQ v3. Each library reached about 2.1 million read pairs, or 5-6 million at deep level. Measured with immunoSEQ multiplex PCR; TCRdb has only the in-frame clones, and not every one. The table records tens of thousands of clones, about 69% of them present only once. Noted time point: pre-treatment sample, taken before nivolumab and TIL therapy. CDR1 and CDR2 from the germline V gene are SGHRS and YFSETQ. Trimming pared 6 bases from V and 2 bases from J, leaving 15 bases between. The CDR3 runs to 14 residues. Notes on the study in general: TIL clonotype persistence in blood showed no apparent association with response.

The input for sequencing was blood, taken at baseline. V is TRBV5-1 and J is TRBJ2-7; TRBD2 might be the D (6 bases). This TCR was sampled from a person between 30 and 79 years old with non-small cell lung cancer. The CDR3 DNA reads TGCGCCAGCACAACCGGGACTTTTACCTACGAGCAGTACTTC. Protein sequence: CASTTGTFTYEQYF.